This T cell receptor beta chain came from a study of OX40 agonist ivuxolimab in advanced cancers. The wider study: From roughly 23 to 90 years was the age range, with a mean of roughly 64 years, and around 83% were male. Eligibility admitted prior anti-PD-1, anti-PD-L1 or anti-CTLA-4 therapy; around 38% had some. Study conclusions and caveats: Within 6 weeks, CD4+ and CD8+ blood T cells expanded clonally at 0.1 to 3.0 mg/kg. Not determined was the antigen specificity of the expanded peripheral T cells.

In the case of this clone: Its antigen is not known.

The length of the CDR3 is 17 residues. Per the germline V gene, CDR1 is SGHRS and CDR2 is YFSETQ. Unmatched junction bases numbered 2, after V lost 0 bases and J lost 1 base. Sequencing used immunoSEQ multiplex PCR; TCRdb keeps in-frame clones, though not all of them. The repertoire includes about 100,000 clones, approximately 90% of them detected once, and approximately 0.16% sits in the top ten. The origin of this receptor is an adult with an advanced solid tumor such as melanoma, head and neck, liver or kidney cancer. This specimen consisted of CD4+ or CD8+ T cells sorted from blood, obtained in a trial of the OX40 agonist ivuxolimab. This chain links TRBV5-1 with TRBJ2-2, with TRBD2 matching over 11 bases. Here the CDR3 DNA reads TGCGCCAGCAGCTTGGTGGGGACTAGCGGGAACACCGGGGAGCTGTTTTTT. Translated, it gives CASSLVGTSGNTGELFF.